The TCR beta chain described here comes from a study of blood T cell repertoires in COVID-19. Overall study context: Nucleic acid was either cDNA or gDNA, and it came from T cells, B-cell-depleted T cells, or PBMCs.

V shed 8 bases and J shed 5 bases, with 12 bases lying between them. The CDR3 spans 12 residues. Original processing methods: Researchers report that nucleated cell counts were estimated from reference gene primer amplification. Clones were sequenced by immunoSEQ multiplex PCR, and TCRdb holds only the in-frame ones, with some missing. From that table come the V and J calls and clone size; the DNA was used to work out D and trimming. The data contain roughly 240,000 clones, roughly 86% of them seen just once; the ten biggest clones take up approximately 5%. This clonotype was sampled from a woman older than 75 with COVID-19, enrolled during active disease. The sequenced sample consisted of peripheral blood. V gene TRBV12-3 or TRBV12-4 combines with J gene TRBJ1-1; D not resolved. CDR3 bases: TGTGCCAGCGGTCAAGGGAGGACTGAAGCTTTCTTT. As protein: CASGQGRTEAFF.